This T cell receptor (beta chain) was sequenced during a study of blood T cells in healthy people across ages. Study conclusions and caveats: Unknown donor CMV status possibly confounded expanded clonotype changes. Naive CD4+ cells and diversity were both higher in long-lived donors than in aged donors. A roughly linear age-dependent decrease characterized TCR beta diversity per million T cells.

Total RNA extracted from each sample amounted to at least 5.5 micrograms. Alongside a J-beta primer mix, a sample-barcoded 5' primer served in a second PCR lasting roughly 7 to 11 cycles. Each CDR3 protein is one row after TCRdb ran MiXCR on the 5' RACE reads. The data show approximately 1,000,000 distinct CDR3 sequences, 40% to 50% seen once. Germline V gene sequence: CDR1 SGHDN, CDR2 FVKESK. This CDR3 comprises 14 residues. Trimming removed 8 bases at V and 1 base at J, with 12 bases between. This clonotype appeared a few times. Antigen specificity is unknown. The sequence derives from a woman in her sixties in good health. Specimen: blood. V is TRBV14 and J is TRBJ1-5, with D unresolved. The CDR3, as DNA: TGTGCCAGCCACAACCCCAGGAGCAATCAGCCCCAGCATTTT. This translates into CASHNPRSNQPQHF.